The next 30 T cell receptor beta chains were all read from a single sample in a study of cytomegalovirus exposure and HLA in healthy donors. Assay: immunoSEQ multiplex PCR; the TCRdb copy retains only in-frame clones and omits some. This repertoire shows some 290,000 clones, approximately 91% found once; its top ten account for about 0.96%. The specimen sequenced was PBMCs. These receptor sequences come from a man aged 25-45 years in good health and CMV-seronegative.

This clone is a singleton in its sample. The rearrangement joins TRBV5-6 to TRBJ2-2; TRBD1 matches at 8 bases. This CDR3 contains 16 residues. Germline values: CDR1 SGHDT, CDR2 YYEEEE. Trimming took 2 bases from V and 6 from J; bases not matched to a gene: 9. CDR3 amino acids: CASSFQGAPLSGELFF. DNA for the CDR3: TGTGCCAGCAGCTTCCAGGGGGCCCCTCTTTCCGGGGAGCTGTTTTTT. Looking up the rest from reference TRBV5-6 and TRBJ2-2 gives the full variable domain: DAGVTQSPTHLIKTRGQQVTLRCSPKSGHDTVSWYQQALGQGPQFIFQYYEEEERQRGNFPDRFSGHQFPNYSSELNVNALLLGDSALYLCASSFQGAPLSGELFFGEGSRLTVL.

The sample holds a few counts of this clone. The rearrangement joins TRBV7-9 to TRBJ1-6, with TRBD1 matching over 7 bases. The CDR3 runs to 14 residues. Per the germline V gene, CDR1 is SEHNR and CDR2 is FQNEAQ (reference sequence). The V segment lost 4 bases and the J segment 5 bases; nucleotides outside the gene matches: 2. CDR3 DNA: TGTGCCAGCAGCTCCACAGGGGATAATTCACCCCTCCACTTT. This translates into CASSSTGDNSPLHF.

This clone has only a few counts. The chain combines TRBV7-6 with TRBJ1-6; 7 bases align to TRBD1. CDR1 and CDR2 from the germline V gene are SGHVS and FNYEAQ. The CDR3 contains 15 residues. V lost 6 bases to trimming and J lost 7 bases; unmatched junction nucleotides: 9. DNA of the CDR3: TGTGCCAGCAGTCCCGCGGGACAGCGAAATTCACCCCTCCACTTT. Residues: CASSPAGQRNSPLHF.

V gene TRBV5-4 combines with J gene TRBJ1-6; 12 bases map to TRBD1. The CDR3 extends over 17 amino acids. The V and J ends lost 4 bases and 6 bases, in that order; junction bases with no gene match: 8. The V gene's germline CDR1 is SGHNT and CDR2 YYREEE (reference sequence). CDR3 nucleotide sequence: TGTGCCAGCAGCAAGGCCCGGGACAGGGGGCTTAATTCACCCCTCCACTTT. Its protein is CASSKARDRGLNSPLHF.

This clone was observed once. This chain joins TRBV7-2 and TRBJ1-1, with TRBD1 matching 9 bases. Germline V gene sequence: CDR1 SGHTA, CDR2 FQGNSA. This CDR3 is 15 amino acids long. Trimming took 5 bases from V and 1 from J; bases not matched to a gene: 5. In DNA, the CDR3 is TGTGCCAGCAGCGGAAGGGACAGGGCGAACACTGAAGCTTTCTTT. This encodes CASSGRDRANTEAFF.

This clone showed up just once. The chain combines TRBV7-6 with TRBJ2-3; 10 bases align to TRBD1. Germline trimming cut 0 bases from V and 1 base from J; bases unmatched to any gene: 13. The CDR3 is made up of 20 amino acids. In germline, CDR1 is SGHVS, CDR2 FNYEAQ. The CDR3 DNA reads as TGTGCCAGCAGCTTAGCGCCTCCGACTACCGGGACAGGGGGCACAGATACGCAGTATTTT. Translated, it gives CASSLAPPTTGTGGTDTQYF.

V gene TRBV2 combines with J gene TRBJ1-2; weak D call: TRBD1 (6 bases). The CDR3 totals 14 residues. V was trimmed by 3 bases and J by 6 bases, leaving 14 bases between them. Germline-derived CDR1 and CDR2 are SNHLY and FYNNEI. This CDR3 is CASSESGAMDGYTF. Written as DNA, the CDR3 is TGTGCCAGCAGTGAGTCAGGGGCGATGGATGGCTACACCTTC.

The chain joins TRBV5-4 to TRBJ2-2; TRBD1 matches 7 bases. Germline CDR1 reads SGHNT; CDR2 reads YYREEE (reference sequence). The CDR3 has 17 residues. V lost 0 bases, J lost 2 bases, and 7 bases stayed unmatched. CDR3 region: CASSLAENRGNTGELFF. CDR3 DNA: TGTGCCAGCAGCTTGGCCGAGAACAGGGGAAACACCGGGGAGCTGTTTTTT. Combining the CDR3 with reference TRBV5-4 and TRBJ2-2 gives the whole variable domain ETGVTQSPTHLIKTRGQQVTLRCSSQSGHNTVSWYQQALGQGPQFIFQYYREEENGRGNFPPRFSGLQFPNYSSELNVNALELDDSALYLCASSLAENRGNTGELFFGEGSRLTVL.

This chain links TRBV5-1 with TRBJ2-5; 9 bases map to TRBD1. Germline CDR1 is SGHRS and CDR2 is YFSETQ. The length of the CDR3 is 16 residues. V shed 5 bases, J shed 5 bases, and the junction held 13 bases outside the gene matches. Written as DNA, the CDR3 is TGCGCCAGCAGTCACACAGGGGGCGCGTTAGGGGAGACCCAGTACTTC. Translation: CASSHTGGALGETQYF. The variable domain in full, completed from reference TRBV5-1 and TRBJ2-5, reads KAGVTQTPRYLIKTRGQQVTLSCSPISGHRSVSWYQQTPGQGLQFLFEYFSETQRNKGNFPGRFSGRQFSNSRSEMNVSTLELGDSALYLCASSHTGGALGETQYFGPGTRLLVL.

The chain has TRBV5-1 and TRBJ1-1, with 7 bases fitting TRBD1. The CDR3 sequence is 18 residues long. Germline CDR1 SGHRS, CDR2 YFSETQ. After removal of 3 bases from V and 0 bases from J, the junction contained 14 bases not matched to a gene. The CDR3 DNA sequence: TGCGCCAGCAGCTGGACAACAGGGGCGAACTTAATGAACACTGAAGCTTTCTTT. Translating it yields CASSWTTGANLMNTEAFF.

J is TRBJ2-3 and V is TRBV13, with 8 bases identical to TRBD1. Per germline, CDR1 PRHDT and CDR2 FYEKMQ (reference sequence). Trimming removed 5 bases from V and 0 bases from J; junction bases left unmatched: 7. CDR3 length: 16 amino acids. The CDR3 nucleotides are TGTGCCAGCAGCAATAGGGGACAGGAAAGCACAGATACGCAGTATTTT. Translated, it gives CASSNRGQESTDTQYF.

V usage is TRBV7-4 and J usage is TRBJ2-4; 8 bases fit TRBD1. After removal of 5 bases from V and 9 bases from J, the junction contained 12 bases not matched to a gene. CDR1 SGHVT and CDR2 SQSDAQ come from the germline V gene. This CDR3 has 15 amino acids. The CDR3 loop reads CASSVGQVIWFIQYF. CDR3 nucleotide sequence: TGTGCCAGCAGCGTGGGACAGGTCATTTGGTTCATTCAGTACTTC.

In this sample, this clone turned up a few times. The chain joins TRBV28 to TRBJ2-4; 9 nucleotides line up with TRBD2. CDR3 length: 14 amino acids. Germline V lookup: CDR1 MDHEN, CDR2 SYDVKM. J gave up 4 bases and V 3 bases, and 1 base lay outside the gene matches. The CDR3 region has the DNA TGTGCCAGCAGTTTCCTAGCGGGGAAAAACATTCAGTACTTC. As protein: CASSFLAGKNIQYF.

The chain's CDR3 is CSALTSASYNEQFF. Here the CDR3 DNA reads TGCAGCGCTTTGACTAGCGCCTCCTACAATGAGCAGTTCTTC. J is TRBJ2-1 and V is TRBV29-1; 8 positions match TRBD2. This CDR3 is 14 amino acids long. The V gene's germline CDR1 is SQVTM and CDR2 ANQGSEA. Trimming took 7 bases from V and 0 from J; bases not matched to a gene: 5.

The V call is TRBV18, the J call TRBJ2-2; possibly TRBD1 for D (5 bases). CDR3 length: 16 amino acids. Trimming removed 0 bases at V and 3 bases at J, with 11 bases between. Per germline, CDR1 KGHSH and CDR2 LQKENI. The CDR3: CASSPPSQGYTGELFF. For the CDR3, the DNA is TGTGCCAGCTCACCACCGTCTCAGGGATACACCGGGGAGCTGTTTTTT.

This chain connects TRBV5-4 to TRBJ2-1, with a possible D match to TRBD2 (6 bases). The CDR3 consists of 14 residues. Germline assignment: CDR1 SGHNT and CDR2 YYREEE (reference sequence). The V end lost 4 bases, the J end lost 12 bases, and 20 bases lay between the germline ends. The DNA for the CDR3 is TGTGCCAGCAGCCTCGGGACTGCGGGGTTTGGGCAGTTCTTC. This gives the protein CASSLGTAGFGQFF.

The chain carries TRBV4-3 and TRBJ2-3, with D perhaps matching TRBD2 (5 bases). V was pared by 0 bases and J by 1 base, with 11 bases between. CDR1 LGHNA and CDR2 YSLEER come from the germline V gene. This CDR3 is built from 16 residues. For the CDR3, the DNA is TGCGCCAGCAGCCAAGACCTAGCCAGAGGCACAGATACGCAGTATTTT. As protein: CASSQDLARGTDTQYF.

This clone was picked up a small number of times. V and J are TRBV30 and TRBJ1-4; D gene ambiguous. Trimming stripped 2 bases from V and 5 bases from J, with 9 bases between. Germline CDR1 and CDR2: GTSNPN and SVGIG (reference sequence). This CDR3 region has 13 residues. DNA of the CDR3: TGTGCCTGGAGTCTTGTACGGAATGAAAAACTGTTTTTT. Translating gives CAWSLVRNEKLFF. The full variable domain, its missing parts supplied by reference TRBV30 and TRBJ1-4, is SQTIHQWPATLVQPVGSPLSLECTVEGTSNPNLYWYRQAAGRGLQLLFYSVGIGQISSEVPQNLSASRPQDRQFILSSKKLLLSDSGFYLCAWSLVRNEKLFFGSGTQLSVL.

The chain combines TRBV7-8 with TRBJ2-7; D is possibly TRBD1 (6 bases). Germline loops: CDR1 SGHVS, CDR2 FQNEAQ. Trimming stripped 2 bases from V and 3 bases from J, with 14 bases between. This CDR3 region has 15 residues. The CDR3 DNA sequence: TGTGCCAGCAGCTTAAACAGGGTAGGAGGCTACGAGCAGTACTTC. Its translation: CASSLNRVGGYEQYF.

The count of this clone is one. The rearrangement joins TRBV4-1 to TRBJ2-7, with D perhaps TRBD1 (8 bases). The CDR3 extends over 15 amino acids. From germline, CDR1 is MGHRA and CDR2 YSYEKL. The ends were cut back, 4 bases at V and 3 bases at J, with 16 bases in the middle. CDR3 sequence: CASSLAGGTGYEQYF. DNA of the CDR3: TGCGCCAGCAGCCTGGCCGGGGGGACAGGCTACGAGCAGTACTTC.

The sample holds one count of this clone. V usage is TRBV6-6 and J usage is TRBJ1-5; D is undetermined. The ends were cut back, 4 bases at V and 7 bases at J, with 11 bases in the middle. CDR1 is MNHNY and CDR2 is SVGAGI in the germline V gene (reference sequence). The CDR3 is 13 amino acids. CDR3 nucleotides: TGTGCCAGCAGTTGGGTTGAGGTACAGCCCCAGCATTTT. It is translated as CASSWVEVQPQHF.

The chain employs TRBV5-4 and TRBJ2-3; D gene uncertain. This CDR3 contains 12 residues. CDR1 is SGHNT and CDR2 is YYREEE in the germline V gene (reference sequence). Trimming took 0 bases from V and 5 from J, leaving 4 bases between them. The CDR3 here is CASSLVLDTQYF. CDR3 coding DNA: TGTGCCAGCAGCTTGGTTCTAGATACGCAGTATTTT. The whole variable domain, filled in from reference TRBV5-4 and TRBJ2-3, reads ETGVTQSPTHLIKTRGQQVTLRCSSQSGHNTVSWYQQALGQGPQFIFQYYREEENGRGNFPPRFSGLQFPNYSSELNVNALELDDSALYLCASSLVLDTQYFGPGTRLTVL.

The rearrangement links TRBV5-4 to TRBJ2-3; no clear D. Germline CDR1 is SGHNT and CDR2 is YYREEE (reference sequence). This CDR3 is 13 amino acids long. V gave up 9 bases and J gave up 2 bases, with 13 bases separating them. As DNA, the CDR3 is TGTGCCACGAAAGTTAGAGCCACAGATACGCAGTATTTT. This encodes CATKVRATDTQYF.

The chain has TRBV18 and TRBJ1-1; D is uncertain. The CDR3 spans 13 residues. V shed 5 bases and J shed 2 bases, with 9 bases lying between them. Germline V CDR1 and CDR2: KGHSH, LQKENI. CDR3 DNA sequence: TGTGCCAGCTCAGCATTAGTAAACACTGAAGCTTTCTTT. This translates into CASSALVNTEAFF.

This chain joins TRBV29-1 and TRBJ2-1; 7 bases align to TRBD2. Germline CDR1 and CDR2: SQVTM and ANQGSEA. V lost 6 bases, J lost 7 bases, and 3 bases stayed unmatched. The CDR3 extends over 11 amino acids. CDR3 in DNA: TGCAGCGTCTTCGGGGGGAATGAGCAGTTCTTC. It codes for CSVFGGNEQFF.

V gene TRBV7-9 combines with J gene TRBJ2-7; 10 bases are a match to TRBD1. Per the germline V gene, CDR1 is SEHNR and CDR2 is FQNEAQ (reference sequence). This CDR3 comprises 16 residues. Trimming took 0 bases from V and 3 from J; bases not matched to a gene: 5. CDR3 protein: CASSLAMWTGGYEQYF. DNA for the CDR3: TGTGCCAGCAGCTTAGCCATGTGGACAGGGGGCTACGAGCAGTACTTC.

The chain is built from TRBV6-1 and TRBJ2-7, with 8 bases aligning to TRBD1. The CDR3 is 13 residues long. Per the germline V gene, CDR1 is MNHNS and CDR2 is SASEGT. V gave up 6 bases and J gave up 1 base; unmatched junction bases: 2. Here the CDR3 reads CASRTGESYEQYF. The CDR3 coding sequence is TGTGCCAGCAGGACAGGGGAATCCTACGAGCAGTACTTC.

This clone was seen just once. The chain combines TRBV11-2 with TRBJ1-6, with 7 bases aligning to TRBD1. Germline CDR1 and CDR2: SGHAT and FQNNGV. The CDR3 is 16 amino acids. Trimming cost V 0 bases and J 7 bases; bases outside gene matches: 6. CDR3 DNA: TGTGCCAGCAGCTTAGATCCGAGGGGGCAGAATTCACCCCTCCACTTT. This sequence encodes CASSLDPRGQNSPLHF.

The CDR3 nucleotides read TGTGCCAGCAGCTTGGTAGGCGGGGGGCCGAGCAATGAGCAGTTCTTC. It yields the protein CASSLVGGGPSNEQFF. The chain joins TRBV7-2 to TRBJ2-1, with TRBD2 matching over 8 bases. J lost 6 bases, V lost 3 bases, and 10 bases had no gene match. The CDR3 is 16 amino acids. In germline, CDR1 is SGHTA, CDR2 FQGNSA.

The gene calls are TRBV7-8 and TRBJ1-2; D ambiguous. Germline lookup yields CDR1 SGHVS and CDR2 FQNEAQ. Trimming pared 5 bases from V and 4 bases from J, leaving 14 bases between. This CDR3 is 14 amino acids long. The CDR3 region is CASSPSELVYGYTF. The CDR3 DNA sequence: TGTGCCAGCAGCCCCAGCGAGTTGGTCTATGGCTACACCTTC. The full variable domain, rest sourced from reference TRBV7-8 and TRBJ1-2, is GAGVSQSPRYKVAKRGQDVALRCDPISGHVSLFWYQQALGQGPEFLTYFQNEAQLDKSGLPSDRFFAERPEGSVSTLKIQRTQQEDSAVYLCASSPSELVYGYTFGSGTRLTVV.